This TCR beta chain appears in the sequencing data of a study of CD8 T cells in ankylosing spondylitis. Quantitative 5'-RACE with molecular barcodes was used to make the TCR beta libraries. Via MiXCR, TCRdb re-called the 5' RACE reads, giving one row per CDR3 protein. The table has 24,000 or so distinct CDR3 sequences, 10% to 15% seen once. The CDR3 length is 15 residues. Trimming cost V 5 bases and J 0 bases; bases outside gene matches: 5. In germline, CDR1 is SGHAT, CDR2 FQNNGV. This clonotype has at least ten counts. Its specificity is unknown. Study-wide findings and caveats: Disease-linked clones reportedly concentrated significantly in matched ankylosing spondylitis synovial fluid. With a CD8+ phenotype, disease-linked clones were relatively rare in peripheral blood. For ankylosing spondylitis blood, a TCR beta motif of several highly homologous variants appeared characteristic.

Sequencing input: blood. The receptor's source is a male donor with ankylosing spondylitis or in good health (not recorded which). The rearrangement links TRBV11-2 to TRBJ2-3; 7 bases match TRBD1. This CDR3 reads CASSLLTGSTDTQYF. The CDR3, as DNA: TGTGCCAGCAGCCTACTGACAGGGAGCACAGATACGCAGTATTTT.